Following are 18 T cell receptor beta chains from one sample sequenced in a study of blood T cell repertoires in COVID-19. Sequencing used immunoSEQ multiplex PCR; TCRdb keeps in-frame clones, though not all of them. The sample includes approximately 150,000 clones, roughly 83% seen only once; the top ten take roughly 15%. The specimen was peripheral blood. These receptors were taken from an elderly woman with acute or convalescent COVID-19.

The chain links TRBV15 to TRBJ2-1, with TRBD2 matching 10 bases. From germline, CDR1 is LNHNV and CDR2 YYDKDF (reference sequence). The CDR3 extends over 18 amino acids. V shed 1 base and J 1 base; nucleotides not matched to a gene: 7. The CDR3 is CATSRGFSGRTSYNEQFF. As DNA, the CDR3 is TGTGCCACCAGCAGAGGATTTAGCGGGAGGACTTCCTACAATGAGCAGTTCTTC.

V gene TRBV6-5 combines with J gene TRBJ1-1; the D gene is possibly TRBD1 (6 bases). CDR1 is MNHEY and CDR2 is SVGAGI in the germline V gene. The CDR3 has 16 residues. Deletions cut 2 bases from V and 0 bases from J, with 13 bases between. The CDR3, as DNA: TGTGCCAGCAGTTACGGGAGGGCAGGGGTGAACACTGAAGCTTTCTTT. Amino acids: CASSYGRAGVNTEAFF.

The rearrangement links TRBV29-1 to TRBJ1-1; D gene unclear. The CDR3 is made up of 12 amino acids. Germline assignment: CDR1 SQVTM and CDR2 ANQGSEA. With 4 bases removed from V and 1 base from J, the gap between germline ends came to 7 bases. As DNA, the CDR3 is TGCAGCGTTGCTCGCGGGAACACTGAAGCTTTCTTT. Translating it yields CSVARGNTEAFF. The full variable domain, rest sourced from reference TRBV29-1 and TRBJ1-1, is SAVISQKPSRDICQRGTSLTIQCQVDSQVTMMFWYRQQPGQSLTLIATANQGSEATYESGFVIDKFPISRPNLTFSTLTVSNMSPEDSSIYLCSVARGNTEAFFGQGTRLTVV.

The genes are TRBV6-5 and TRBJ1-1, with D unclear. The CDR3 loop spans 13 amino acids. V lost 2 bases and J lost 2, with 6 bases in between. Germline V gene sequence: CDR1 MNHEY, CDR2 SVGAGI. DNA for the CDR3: TGTGCCAGCAGTTACGGGCCCAACACTGAAGCTTTCTTT. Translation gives CASSYGPNTEAFF.

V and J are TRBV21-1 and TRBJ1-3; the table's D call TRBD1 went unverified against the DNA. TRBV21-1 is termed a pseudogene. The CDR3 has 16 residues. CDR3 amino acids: CASREDRVISGNTIYF. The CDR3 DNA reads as TGTGCCAGCAGAGAAGACAGGGTCATCTCTGGAAACACCATATATTTT.

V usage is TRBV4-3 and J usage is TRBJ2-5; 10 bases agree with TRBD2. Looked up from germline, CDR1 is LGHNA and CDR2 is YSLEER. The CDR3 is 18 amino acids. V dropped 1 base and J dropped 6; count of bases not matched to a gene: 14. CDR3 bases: TGCGCCAGCAGCCAAGCGCTAGCGGGGGCTCGTAAGGAGAAGACCCAGTACTTC. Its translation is CASSQALAGARKEKTQYF.

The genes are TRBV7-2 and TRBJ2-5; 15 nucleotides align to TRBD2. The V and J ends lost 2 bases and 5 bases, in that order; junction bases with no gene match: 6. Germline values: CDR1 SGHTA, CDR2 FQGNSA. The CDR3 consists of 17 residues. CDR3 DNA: TGTGCCAGCAGCTTATCGGGACTAGCGGGAGGTGCCGAGACCCAGTACTTC. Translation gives CASSLSGLAGGAETQYF.

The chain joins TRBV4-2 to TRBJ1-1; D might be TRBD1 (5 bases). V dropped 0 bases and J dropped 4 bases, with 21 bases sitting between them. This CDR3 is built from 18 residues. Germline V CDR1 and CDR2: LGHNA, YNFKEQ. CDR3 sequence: CASSQDLPGVGWGTEAFF. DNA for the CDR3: TGTGCCAGCAGCCAAGATCTACCGGGGGTGGGTTGGGGCACTGAAGCTTTCTTT.

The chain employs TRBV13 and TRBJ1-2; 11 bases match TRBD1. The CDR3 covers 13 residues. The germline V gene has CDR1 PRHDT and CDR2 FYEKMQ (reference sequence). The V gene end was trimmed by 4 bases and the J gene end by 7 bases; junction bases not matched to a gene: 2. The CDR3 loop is CASSSDRGLGYTF. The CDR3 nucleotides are TGTGCCAGCAGCTCGGACAGGGGGCTTGGCTACACCTTC.

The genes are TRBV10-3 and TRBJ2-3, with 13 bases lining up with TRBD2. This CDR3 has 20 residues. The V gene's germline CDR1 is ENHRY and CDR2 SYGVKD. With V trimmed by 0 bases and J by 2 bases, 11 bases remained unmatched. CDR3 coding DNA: TGTGCCATCAGTGAGTCGACAACCGGGACTAGCGGGGATCTCACAGATACGCAGTATTTT. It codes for CAISESTTGTSGDLTDTQYF.

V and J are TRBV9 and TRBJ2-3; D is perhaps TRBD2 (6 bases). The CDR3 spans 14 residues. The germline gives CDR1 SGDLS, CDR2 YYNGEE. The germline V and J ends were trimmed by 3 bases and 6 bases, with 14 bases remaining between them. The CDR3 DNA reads TGTGCCAGCAGCGCAGGGACTGTCCGGGATACGCAGTATTTT. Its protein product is CASSAGTVRDTQYF.

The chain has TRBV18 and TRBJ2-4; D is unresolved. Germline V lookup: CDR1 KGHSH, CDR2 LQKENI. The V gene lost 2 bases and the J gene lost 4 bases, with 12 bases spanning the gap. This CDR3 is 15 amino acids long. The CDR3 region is CASSPALDRKNIQYF. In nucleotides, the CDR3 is TGTGCCAGCTCACCAGCGCTAGACCGTAAAAACATTCAGTACTTC.

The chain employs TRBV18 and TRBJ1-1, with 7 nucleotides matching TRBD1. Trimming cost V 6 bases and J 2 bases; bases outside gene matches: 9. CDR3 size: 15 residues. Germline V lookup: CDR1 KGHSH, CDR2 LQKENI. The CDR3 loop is CASSRTGVDNTEAFF. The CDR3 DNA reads TGTGCCAGCTCCCGCACAGGGGTAGATAACACTGAAGCTTTCTTT.

CDR3 region: CASSFQGRQPQHF. The CDR3 coding sequence is TGTGCCAGCAGTTTTCAGGGGCGTCAGCCCCAGCATTTT. The chain carries TRBV6-5 and TRBJ1-5; D is perhaps TRBD1 (6 bases). Germline V gene lookup returns CDR1 MNHEY and CDR2 SVGAGI. CDR3 length: 13 residues. V shed 4 bases and J shed 6 bases, with 10 bases lying between them.

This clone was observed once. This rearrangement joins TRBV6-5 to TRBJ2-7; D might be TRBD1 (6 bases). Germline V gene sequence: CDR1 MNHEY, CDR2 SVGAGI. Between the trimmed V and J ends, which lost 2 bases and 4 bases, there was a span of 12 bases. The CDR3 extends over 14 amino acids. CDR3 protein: CASSYRTAGYEQYF. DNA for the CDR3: TGTGCCAGCAGTTACCGGACAGCAGGGTACGAGCAGTACTTC.

In nucleotides, the CDR3 is TGCGCCAGCAGCGTCAGGGGGCTCGACACCGGGGAGCTGTTTTTT. It encodes CASSVRGLDTGELFF. The chain recombines TRBV5-1 with TRBJ2-2; 8 nucleotides align to TRBD1. Germline V lookup: CDR1 SGHRS, CDR2 YFSETQ. V trimming: 4 bases; J trimming: 3 bases; junction bases outside the gene matches: 5. CDR3 length: 15 residues.

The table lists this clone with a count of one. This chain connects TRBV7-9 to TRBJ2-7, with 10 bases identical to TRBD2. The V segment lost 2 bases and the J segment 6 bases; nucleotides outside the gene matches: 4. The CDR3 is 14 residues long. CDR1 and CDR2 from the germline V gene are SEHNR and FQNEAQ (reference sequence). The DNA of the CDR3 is TGTGCCAGCAGCTTACTAGCGGGAGTCGGCGAGCAGTACTTC. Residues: CASSLLAGVGEQYF.

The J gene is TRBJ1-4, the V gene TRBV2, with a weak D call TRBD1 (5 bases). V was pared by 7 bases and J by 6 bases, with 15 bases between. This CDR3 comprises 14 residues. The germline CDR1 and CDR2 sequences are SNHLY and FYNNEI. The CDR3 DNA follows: TGTGCCAGCACCGAATGGGGCGGGGATGAAAAACTGTTTTTT. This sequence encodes CASTEWGGDEKLFF.